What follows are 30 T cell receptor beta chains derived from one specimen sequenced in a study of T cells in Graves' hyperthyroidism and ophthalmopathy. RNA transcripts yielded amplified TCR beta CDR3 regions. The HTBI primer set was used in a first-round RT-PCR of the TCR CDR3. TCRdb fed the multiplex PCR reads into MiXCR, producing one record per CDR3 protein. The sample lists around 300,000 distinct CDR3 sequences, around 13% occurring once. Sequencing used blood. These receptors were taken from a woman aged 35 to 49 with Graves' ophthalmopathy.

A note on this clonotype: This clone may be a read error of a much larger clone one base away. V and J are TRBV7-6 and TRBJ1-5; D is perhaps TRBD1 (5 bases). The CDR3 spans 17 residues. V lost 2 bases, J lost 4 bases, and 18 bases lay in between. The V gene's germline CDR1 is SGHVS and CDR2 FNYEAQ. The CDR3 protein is CASSLMPDTSLNQPQHF. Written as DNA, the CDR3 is TGTGCCAGCAGCTTAATGCCGGACACCTCGCTTAATCAGCCCCAGCATTTT. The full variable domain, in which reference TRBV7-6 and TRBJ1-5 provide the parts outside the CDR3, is GAGVSQSPRYKVTKRGQDVALRCDPISGHVSLYWYRQALGQGPEFLTYFNYEAQQDKSGLPNDRFSAERPEGSISTLTIQRTEQRDSAMYRCASSLMPDTSLNQPQHFGDGTRLSIL.

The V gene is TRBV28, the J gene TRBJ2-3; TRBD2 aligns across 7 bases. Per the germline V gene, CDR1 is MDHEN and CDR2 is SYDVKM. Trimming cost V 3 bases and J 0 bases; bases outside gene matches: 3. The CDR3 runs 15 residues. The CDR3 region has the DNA TGTGCCAGCAGTTTTAGGGACTATAGCACAGATACGCAGTATTTT. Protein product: CASSFRDYSTDTQYF.

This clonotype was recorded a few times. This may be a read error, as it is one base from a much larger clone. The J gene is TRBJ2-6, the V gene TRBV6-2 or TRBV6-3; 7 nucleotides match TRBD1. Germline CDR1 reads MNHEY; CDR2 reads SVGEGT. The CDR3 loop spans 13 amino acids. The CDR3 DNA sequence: TGTACCACCAGGGGGACTGGGGCCAACGTCCTGACTTTC. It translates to CTTRGTGANVLTF.

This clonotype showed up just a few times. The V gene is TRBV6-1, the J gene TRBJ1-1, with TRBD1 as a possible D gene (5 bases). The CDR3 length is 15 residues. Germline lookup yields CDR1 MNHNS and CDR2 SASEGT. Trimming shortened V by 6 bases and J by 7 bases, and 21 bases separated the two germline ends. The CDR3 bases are TGTGCCAGCAGCCACCAACCCCGGGGGGTGGATGAAGCTTTCTTT. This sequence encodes CASSHQPRGVDEAFF.

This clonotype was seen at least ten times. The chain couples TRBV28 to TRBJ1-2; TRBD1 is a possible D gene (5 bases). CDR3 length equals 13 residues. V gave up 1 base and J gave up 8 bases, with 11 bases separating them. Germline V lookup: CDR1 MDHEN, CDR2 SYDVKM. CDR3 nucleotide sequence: TGTGCCAGCAGTTTATCGGGACCTGGAGGCTACACCTTC. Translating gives CASSLSGPGGYTF.

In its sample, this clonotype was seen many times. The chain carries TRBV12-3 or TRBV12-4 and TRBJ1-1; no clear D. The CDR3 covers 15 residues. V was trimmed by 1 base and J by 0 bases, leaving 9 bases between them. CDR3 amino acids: CASSLGSAMNTEAFF. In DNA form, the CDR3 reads TGTGCCAGCAGTTTAGGGTCAGCCATGAACACTGAAGCTTTCTTT.

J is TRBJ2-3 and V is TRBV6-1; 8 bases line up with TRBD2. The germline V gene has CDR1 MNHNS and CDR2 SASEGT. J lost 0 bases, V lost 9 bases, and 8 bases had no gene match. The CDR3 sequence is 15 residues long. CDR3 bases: TGTGCCAGTACGGGGGGGATCGTTAGCACAGATACGCAGTATTTT. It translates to CASTGGIVSTDTQYF.

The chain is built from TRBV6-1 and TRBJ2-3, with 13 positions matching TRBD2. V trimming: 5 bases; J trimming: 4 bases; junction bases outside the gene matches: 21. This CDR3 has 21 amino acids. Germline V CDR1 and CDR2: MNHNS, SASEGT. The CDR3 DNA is TGTGCCAGCAGTAGACCCCCTGGACTAGCGGGAGCCAAAACCAGGGCAGATACGCAGTATTTT. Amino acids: CASSRPPGLAGAKTRADTQYF.

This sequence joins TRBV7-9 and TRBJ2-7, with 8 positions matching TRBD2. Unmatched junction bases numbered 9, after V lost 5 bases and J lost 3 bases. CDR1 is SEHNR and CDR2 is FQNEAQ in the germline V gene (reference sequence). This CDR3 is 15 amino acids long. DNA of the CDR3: TGTGCCAGCAGCCGGGGGGGTAGCGGGAACTACGAGCAGTACTTC. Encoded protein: CASSRGGSGNYEQYF. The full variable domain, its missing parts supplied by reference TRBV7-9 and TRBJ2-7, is DTGVSQNPRHKITKRGQNVTFRCDPISEHNRLYWYRQTLGQGPEFLTYFQNEAQLEKSRLLSDRFSAERPKGSFSTLEIQRTEQGDSAMYLCASSRGGSGNYEQYFGPGTRLTVT.

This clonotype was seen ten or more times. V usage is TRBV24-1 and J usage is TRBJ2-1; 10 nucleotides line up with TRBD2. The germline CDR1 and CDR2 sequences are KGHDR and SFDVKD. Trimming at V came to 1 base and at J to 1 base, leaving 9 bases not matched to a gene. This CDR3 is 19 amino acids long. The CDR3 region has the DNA TGTGCCACCAGTGATTTTTCGGCGGGACTAGCGCCTTCCTACAATGAGCAGTTCTTC. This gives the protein CATSDFSAGLAPSYNEQFF.

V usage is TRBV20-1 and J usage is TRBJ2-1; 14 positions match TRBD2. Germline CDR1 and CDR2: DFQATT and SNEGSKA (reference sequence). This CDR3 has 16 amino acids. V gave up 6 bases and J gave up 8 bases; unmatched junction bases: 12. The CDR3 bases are TGCAGTGCCGAACCGGGACTAGCGGGAGCAGTATATGAGCAGTTCTTC. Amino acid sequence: CSAEPGLAGAVYEQFF.

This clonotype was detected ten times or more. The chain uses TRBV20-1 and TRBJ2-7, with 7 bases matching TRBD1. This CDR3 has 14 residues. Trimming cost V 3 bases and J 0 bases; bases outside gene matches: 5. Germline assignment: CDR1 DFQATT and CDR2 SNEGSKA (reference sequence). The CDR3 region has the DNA TGCAGTGCTAGGGACAGGCTCTTCTCCTACGAGCAGTACTTC. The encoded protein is CSARDRLFSYEQYF.

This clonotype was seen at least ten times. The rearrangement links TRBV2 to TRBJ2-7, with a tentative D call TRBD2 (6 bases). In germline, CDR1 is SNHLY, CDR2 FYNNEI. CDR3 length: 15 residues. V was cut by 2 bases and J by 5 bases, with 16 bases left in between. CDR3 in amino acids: CASSERGEDYNEQYF. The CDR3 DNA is TGTGCCAGCAGTGAACGAGGGGAGGACTATAACGAGCAGTACTTC.

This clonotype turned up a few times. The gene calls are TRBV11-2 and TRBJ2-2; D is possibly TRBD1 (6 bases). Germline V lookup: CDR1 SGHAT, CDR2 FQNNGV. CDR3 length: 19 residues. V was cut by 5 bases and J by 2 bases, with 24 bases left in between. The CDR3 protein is CASSRTPQPGEINTGELFF. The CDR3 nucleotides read TGTGCCAGCAGCCGGACCCCCCAACCAGGGGAGATAAACACCGGGGAGCTGTTTTTT.

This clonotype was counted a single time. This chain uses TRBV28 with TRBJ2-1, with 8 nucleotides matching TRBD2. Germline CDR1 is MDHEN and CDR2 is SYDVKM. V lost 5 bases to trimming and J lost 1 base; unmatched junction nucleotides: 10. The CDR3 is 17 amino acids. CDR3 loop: CASSVVGRANSYNEQFF. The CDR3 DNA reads TGTGCCAGCAGTGTTGTCGGGAGGGCCAATTCCTACAATGAGCAGTTCTTC.

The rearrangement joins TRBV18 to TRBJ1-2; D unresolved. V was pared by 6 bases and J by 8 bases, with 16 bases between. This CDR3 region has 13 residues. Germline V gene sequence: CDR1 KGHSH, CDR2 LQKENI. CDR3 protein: CASSTLGPWGYTF. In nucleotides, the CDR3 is TGTGCCAGCTCGACCCTTGGACCATGGGGCTACACCTTC.

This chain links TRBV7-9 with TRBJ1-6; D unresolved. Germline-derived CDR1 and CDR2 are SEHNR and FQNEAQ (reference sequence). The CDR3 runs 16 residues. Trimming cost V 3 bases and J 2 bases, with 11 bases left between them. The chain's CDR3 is CASSLLRQTYNSPLHF. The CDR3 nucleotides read TGTGCCAGCAGCTTGCTACGCCAGACCTATAATTCACCCCTCCACTTT.

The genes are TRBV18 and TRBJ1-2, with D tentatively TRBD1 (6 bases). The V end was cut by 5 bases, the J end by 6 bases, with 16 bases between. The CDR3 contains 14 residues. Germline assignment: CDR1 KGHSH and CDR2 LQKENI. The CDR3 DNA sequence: TGTGCCAGCTCATCATACAGGGAGGGGAATGGCTACACCTTC. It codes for CASSSYREGNGYTF.

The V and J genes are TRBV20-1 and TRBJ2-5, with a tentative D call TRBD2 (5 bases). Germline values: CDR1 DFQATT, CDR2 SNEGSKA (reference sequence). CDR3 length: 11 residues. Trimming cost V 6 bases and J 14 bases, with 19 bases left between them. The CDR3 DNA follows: TGCAGTGCCTCACGTAACTACGGACTTTACTTC. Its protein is CSASRNYGLYF.

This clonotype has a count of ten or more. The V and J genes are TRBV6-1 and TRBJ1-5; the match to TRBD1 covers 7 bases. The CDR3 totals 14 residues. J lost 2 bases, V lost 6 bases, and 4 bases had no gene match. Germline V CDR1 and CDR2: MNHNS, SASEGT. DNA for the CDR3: TGTGCCAGCAGAGGACAGGCCCGCAATCAGCCCCAGCATTTT. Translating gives CASRGQARNQPQHF.

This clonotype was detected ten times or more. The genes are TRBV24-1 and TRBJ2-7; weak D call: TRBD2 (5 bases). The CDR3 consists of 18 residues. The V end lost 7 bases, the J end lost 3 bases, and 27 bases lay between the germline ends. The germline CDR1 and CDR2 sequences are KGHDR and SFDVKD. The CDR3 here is CATSPGGSSLASVYEQYF. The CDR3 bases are TGTGCCACCAGCCCCGGAGGAAGTTCCCTCGCCTCAGTCTACGAGCAGTACTTC.

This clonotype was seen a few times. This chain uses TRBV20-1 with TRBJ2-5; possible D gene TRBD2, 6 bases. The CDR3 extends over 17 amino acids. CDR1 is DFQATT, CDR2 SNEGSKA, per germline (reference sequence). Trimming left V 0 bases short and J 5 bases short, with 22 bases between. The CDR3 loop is CSARDSLAEGSWETQYF. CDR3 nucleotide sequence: TGCAGTGCTAGAGATTCATTAGCGGAAGGCAGTTGGGAGACCCAGTACTTC.

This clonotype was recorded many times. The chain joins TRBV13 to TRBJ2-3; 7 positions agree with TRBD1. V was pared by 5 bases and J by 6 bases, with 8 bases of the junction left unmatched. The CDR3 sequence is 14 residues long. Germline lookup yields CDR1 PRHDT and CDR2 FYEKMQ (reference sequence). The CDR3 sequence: CASSTRTGADTQYF. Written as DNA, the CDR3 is TGTGCCAGCAGCACCCGGACAGGAGCGGATACGCAGTATTTT.

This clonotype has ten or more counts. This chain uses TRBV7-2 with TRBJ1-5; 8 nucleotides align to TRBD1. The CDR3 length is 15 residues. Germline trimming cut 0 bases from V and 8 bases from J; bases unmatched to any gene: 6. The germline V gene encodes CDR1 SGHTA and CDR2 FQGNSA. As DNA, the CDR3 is TGTGCCAGCAGCTTAGCCGGCCAGGGGGCAGAGCCCCAGCATTTT. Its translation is CASSLAGQGAEPQHF.

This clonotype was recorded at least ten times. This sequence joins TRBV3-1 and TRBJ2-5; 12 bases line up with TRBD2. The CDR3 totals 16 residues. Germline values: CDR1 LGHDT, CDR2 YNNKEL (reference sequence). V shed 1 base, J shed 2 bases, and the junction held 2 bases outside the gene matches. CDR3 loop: CASSQGLAGGQETQYF. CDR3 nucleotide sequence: TGTGCCAGCAGCCAAGGGCTAGCGGGGGGGCAAGAGACCCAGTACTTC.

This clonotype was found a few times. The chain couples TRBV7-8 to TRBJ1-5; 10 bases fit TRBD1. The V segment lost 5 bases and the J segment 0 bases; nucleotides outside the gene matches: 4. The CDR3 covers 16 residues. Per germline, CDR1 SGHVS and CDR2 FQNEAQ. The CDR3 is CASSPRQGASNQPQHF. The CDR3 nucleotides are TGTGCCAGCAGCCCGCGACAGGGGGCTAGCAATCAGCCCCAGCATTTT.

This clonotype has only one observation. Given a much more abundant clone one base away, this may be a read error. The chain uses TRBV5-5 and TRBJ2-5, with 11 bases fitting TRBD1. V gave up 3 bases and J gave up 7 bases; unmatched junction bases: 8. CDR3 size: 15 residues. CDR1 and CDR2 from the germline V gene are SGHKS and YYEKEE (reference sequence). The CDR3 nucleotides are TGTGCCAGCAGCTCTTGGGACAGGGGGGAGGGGACCCAGTACTTC. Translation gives CASSSWDRGEGTQYF.

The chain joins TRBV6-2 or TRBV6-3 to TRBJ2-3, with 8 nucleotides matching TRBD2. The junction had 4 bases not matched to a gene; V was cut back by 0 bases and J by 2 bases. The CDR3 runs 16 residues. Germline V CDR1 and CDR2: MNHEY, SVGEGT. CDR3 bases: TGTGCCAGCAGTTACTCGGGTAGCGGGGACACAGATACGCAGTATTTT. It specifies CASSYSGSGDTDTQYF.

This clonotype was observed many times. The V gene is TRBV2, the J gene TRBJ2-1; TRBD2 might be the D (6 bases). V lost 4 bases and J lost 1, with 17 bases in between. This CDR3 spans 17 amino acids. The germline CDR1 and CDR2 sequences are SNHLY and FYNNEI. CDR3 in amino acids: CASSGIGSGVSYNEQFF. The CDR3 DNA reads TGTGCCAGCAGTGGAATTGGTTCGGGGGTATCCTACAATGAGCAGTTCTTC.

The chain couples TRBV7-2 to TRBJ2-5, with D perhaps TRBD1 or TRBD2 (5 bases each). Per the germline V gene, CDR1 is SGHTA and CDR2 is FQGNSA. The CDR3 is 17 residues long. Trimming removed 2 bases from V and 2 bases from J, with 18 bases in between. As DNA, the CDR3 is TGTGCCAGCAGCTTAAAGGGTGGGGGAGTACCTCAAGAGACCCAGTACTTC. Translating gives CASSLKGGGVPQETQYF.